What follows describes a single TCR beta chain. The antigen is unknown. The V segment lost 4 bases and the J segment 8 bases; nucleotides outside the gene matches: 6. Germline V gene sequence: CDR1 SGHDT, CDR2 YYEEEE. This CDR3 is 16 amino acids long. Each CDR3 protein is one row after TCRdb ran MiXCR on the RT-PCR reads. Of 800,000 to 1,000,000 distinct CDR3 sequences listed, about 20% are singletons. The data stem from a study of response to subunit inactivated influenza vaccine. Overall study results and limits: Each seasonal flu vaccination may recruit only limited new T cells, authors suggested.

This clonotype originated in a man aged 50 to 60 who received an inactivated influenza vaccine. This rearrangement joins TRBV5-6 to TRBJ2-1, with 16 bases matching TRBD2. The sample consisted of PBMCs from blood, taken approximately 5 days after vaccination. The chain's CDR3 is CASSVTGTSGRDEQFF. As DNA, the CDR3 is TGTGCCAGCAGCGTAACCGGGACTAGCGGGAGGGATGAGCAGTTCTTC.